This T cell receptor (beta chain) was identified during a study of T cell responses to AZD1222 COVID-19 vaccine. Measured with immunoSEQ multiplex PCR; TCRdb has only the in-frame clones, and not every one. The sample yields some 99,000 clones, about nine tenths seen once. In the case of this clone: Its target is unknown.

Looked up from germline, CDR1 is LNHDA and CDR2 is SQIVND (reference sequence). V dropped 9 bases and J dropped 5; count of bases not matched to a gene: 11. This CDR3 region has 15 residues. Study-wide results and limits: With dominance at 160-218 and 743-854, vaccine-associated CD4 TCRs spanned spike. There were mostly white British donors and more females than males, and clonal diversity was possibly underestimated. When two AZD1222 doses had been given, Spike-specific TCR breadth and depth rose.

The sequence was obtained from an adult in good health. This chain links TRBV19 with TRBJ2-1, with 9 bases identical to TRBD1. Sample: peripheral blood, taken on day 0 of AZD1222 vaccination. CDR3 sequence (DNA): TGTGCCAGCCCAAGGCCGGGACAGGGAAACAATGAGCAGTTCTTC. Encoded protein: CASPRPGQGNNEQFF.